This passage covers 30 T cell receptor beta chains from one sample sequenced in a study of vaccination and CD4 T cells after COVID-19. With the Oncomine TCR Beta short-read assay, DNA from cultured CD4+ T cells was sequenced. TCRdb independently ran MiXCR on the PCR reads; one entry per CDR3 protein. The sample has 20,000 or so distinct CDR3 sequences; 26% are singletons. Described treatment: roughly 11-day PBMC culture with coronavirus spike peptide pools or control peptides (ViraFEST assay). The antigens of these receptors remain unknown. Sequencing was done on a sample of cultured CD4+ T cells from blood. The receptor set was obtained from a human donor with COVID-19.

This clonotype was detected only a few times. This sequence joins TRBV5-1 and TRBJ2-5; possible D gene TRBD2, 6 bases. Trimming left V 4 bases short and J 5 bases short, with 12 bases between. This CDR3 region has 13 residues. Looked up from germline, CDR1 is SGHRS and CDR2 is YFSETQ. The CDR3 region has the DNA TGCGCCAGCAGCATCGCTGGGAGGGAGACCCAGTACTTC. As protein: CASSIAGRETQYF.

This clonotype is classed as large. J is TRBJ2-7 and V is TRBV6-1, with a weak D call TRBD2 (5 bases). Trimming took off 6 bases at V and 6 bases at J, with 15 bases between the two ends. The V gene's germline CDR1 is MNHNS and CDR2 SASEGT. The CDR3 has 13 amino acids. CDR3: CASSGVEDGEQYF. The CDR3 nucleotides are TGTGCCAGCAGCGGGGTGGAGGACGGCGAGCAGTACTTC.

This clonotype has a handful of counts. The rearrangement links TRBV20-1 to TRBJ2-7, with unresolved D. The CDR3 has 14 amino acids. V was shortened by 0 bases and J by 1 base, with 10 bases between the two germline ends. Looked up from germline, CDR1 is DFQATT and CDR2 is SNEGSKA (reference sequence). The CDR3 DNA reads as TGCAGTGCTAGAGAATACGCATATTCCTACGAGCAGTACTTC. It translates to CSAREYAYSYEQYF.

In this sample, this clonotype turned up a few times. CDR3 nucleotide sequence: TGTGCCAGCAGTCCCACTCCTTACGGCTACACCTTC. This sequence encodes CASSPTPYGYTF. The chain uses TRBV28 and TRBJ1-2; D is unclear. Trimming stripped 5 bases from V and 8 bases from J, with 12 bases between. This CDR3 contains 12 residues. Germline lookup yields CDR1 MDHEN and CDR2 SYDVKM.

This clonotype was detected a few times. V gene TRBV20-1 combines with J gene TRBJ2-7; D is ambiguous. CDR1 is DFQATT and CDR2 is SNEGSKA in the germline V gene (reference sequence). V dropped 0 bases and J dropped 2 bases, with 2 bases sitting between them. The CDR3 contains 11 residues. The CDR3 region is CSARDAYEQYF. The CDR3 region has the DNA TGCAGTGCTAGAGACGCCTACGAGCAGTACTTC.

The chain uses TRBV11-2 and TRBJ2-7; TRBD1 agrees at 7 bases. CDR1 and CDR2 (germline): SGHAT, FQNNGV. This CDR3 is built from 14 residues. Germline trimming cut 1 base from V and 3 bases from J; bases unmatched to any gene: 3. This CDR3 reads CASSLGPGGYEQYF. The CDR3 DNA reads TGTGCCAGCAGCTTAGGTCCAGGGGGCTACGAGCAGTACTTC.

The V gene is TRBV5-4, the J gene TRBJ2-1; D ambiguous. This CDR3 region has 16 residues. CDR1 and CDR2 from the germline V gene are SGHNT and YYREEE (reference sequence). V lost 0 bases, J lost 1 base, and 11 bases lay in between. As DNA, the CDR3 is TGTGCCAGCAGCTTGGCTCGGCCCGGATCCTACAATGAGCAGTTCTTC. Its protein product is CASSLARPGSYNEQFF.

This clonotype occurred a few times. The V and J genes are TRBV7-2 and TRBJ1-2, with a possible D match to TRBD1 (6 bases). CDR1 SGHTA and CDR2 FQGNSA come from the germline V gene. There are 16 residues in the CDR3. The V end was cut by 3 bases, the J end by 4 bases, with 18 bases between. The CDR3 DNA sequence: TGTGCCAGCAGCTTTCCCCGGGCGGGGGGCCCCTATGGCTACACCTTC. As protein: CASSFPRAGGPYGYTF.

The chain links TRBV2 to TRBJ2-7; D is tentatively TRBD1 or TRBD2 (5 bases each). CDR1 is SNHLY, CDR2 FYNNEI, per germline. With 6 bases removed from V and 6 bases from J, the gap between germline ends came to 18 bases. CDR3 length: 14 amino acids. CDR3 nucleotide sequence: TGTGCCAGCAGCACCGGGATAGGGACGTCCGAGCAGTACTTC. It encodes CASSTGIGTSEQYF.

The CDR3 DNA reads as TGTGCCAGCAGTTTGACTAGCGGGGTGAACACCGGGGAGCTGTTTTTT. This gives the protein CASSLTSGVNTGELFF. The rearrangement uses TRBV12-3 or TRBV12-4 and TRBJ2-2; 11 bases line up with TRBD2. Losses at the gene ends were 3 bases for V and 1 base for J; bases not matched to a gene: 1. The CDR3 sequence is 16 residues long.

The V call is TRBV7-9, the J call TRBJ2-7; 8 nucleotides agree with TRBD1. J gave up 10 bases and V 5 bases, and 16 bases lay outside the gene matches. This CDR3 has 15 residues. Germline V lookup: CDR1 SEHNR, CDR2 FQNEAQ (reference sequence). CDR3 coding DNA: TGTGCCAGCAGCCCGTCCGCCGGACAGGGTACGGCTCAGTACTTC. Its protein product is CASSPSAGQGTAQYF.

The chain links TRBV6-5 to TRBJ1-5; maybe TRBD1 (6 bases). The V end lost 4 bases, the J end lost 5 bases, and 12 bases lay between the germline ends. This CDR3 region has 14 residues. Germline-derived CDR1 and CDR2 are MNHEY and SVGAGI. CDR3 loop: CASSSQGTHQPQHF. CDR3 nucleotide sequence: TGTGCCAGCAGTTCACAGGGTACTCATCAGCCCCAGCATTTT.

V and J are TRBV7-3 and TRBJ2-2, with 8 bases lining up with TRBD1. The CDR3 has 17 amino acids. V lost 3 bases to trimming and J lost 6 bases; unmatched junction nucleotides: 12. CDR1 and CDR2 (germline): SGHTA, FQGTGA. The CDR3 here is CASSLNTGGLKAGELFF. In DNA, the CDR3 is TGTGCCAGCAGCTTGAACACAGGGGGATTAAAGGCCGGGGAGCTGTTTTTT. The complete variable domain, with remaining parts taken from reference TRBV7-3 and TRBJ2-2, reads GAGVSQTPSNKVTEKGKYVELRCDPISGHTALYWYRQSLGQGPEFLIYFQGTGAADDSGLPNDRFFAVRPEGSVSTLKIQRTERGDSAVYLCASSLNTGGLKAGELFFGEGSRLTVL.

V usage is TRBV28 and J usage is TRBJ1-2, with 7 bases that match TRBD1. This CDR3 has 14 residues. The V gene end was trimmed by 5 bases and the J gene end by 4 bases; junction bases not matched to a gene: 7. Germline assignment: CDR1 MDHEN and CDR2 SYDVKM. This CDR3 is CASSEGGSRYGYTF. For the CDR3, the DNA is TGTGCCAGCAGTGAAGGGGGCTCCCGCTATGGCTACACCTTC.

This clonotype was seen a few times. The chain couples TRBV19 to TRBJ1-2; unclear D gene. V was pared by 4 bases and J by 3 bases, with 9 bases between. Looked up from germline, CDR1 is LNHDA and CDR2 is SQIVND (reference sequence). CDR3 length equals 13 residues. CDR3 DNA: TGTGCCAGTAGTACCCTCAGAGACTATGGCTACACCTTC. It is translated as CASSTLRDYGYTF.

This sequence joins TRBV29-1 and TRBJ1-1, with D perhaps TRBD1 (6 bases). V shed 7 bases and J shed 0 bases, with 9 bases lying between them. Germline V gene data show CDR1 as SQVTM and CDR2 as ANQGSEA. This CDR3 has 12 amino acids. CDR3 DNA: TGCAGCGACGGGGGCCTGAACACTGAAGCTTTCTTT. Encoded protein: CSDGGLNTEAFF.

This rearrangement joins TRBV11-3 to TRBJ1-1; D remains unclear. The CDR3 runs 16 residues. V lost 1 base to trimming and J lost 6 bases, with 18 bases between them. Germline values: CDR1 SGHNT, CDR2 YENEEA. The CDR3 DNA reads TGTGCCAGCAGCTTAGGGGGAGTAGCTCCCCCGCCTGAAGCTTTCTTT. Amino acid sequence: CASSLGGVAPPPEAFF.

V usage is TRBV6-1 and J usage is TRBJ2-3; 7 bases agree with TRBD1. The CDR3 has 15 amino acids. The germline V gene has CDR1 MNHNS and CDR2 SASEGT. J gave up 0 bases and V 6 bases, and 6 bases lay outside the gene matches. As DNA, the CDR3 is TGTGCCAGCAGCTCTTGGGACAGTAGCACAGATACGCAGTATTTT. This encodes CASSSWDSSTDTQYF.

The chain carries TRBV6-1 and TRBJ2-2, with D perhaps TRBD2 (6 bases). Germline-derived CDR1 and CDR2 are MNHNS and SASEGT. The CDR3 is 13 amino acids. V was clipped by 8 bases and J by 8 bases, with 15 bases between them. In nucleotides, the CDR3 is TGTGCCAGCGGTGGTCGGGGGTCAGGGGAGCTGTTTTTT. Amino acids: CASGGRGSGELFF.

The chain couples TRBV9 to TRBJ2-2; D might be TRBD1 (6 bases). The germline CDR1 and CDR2 sequences are SGDLS and YYNGEE. The CDR3 is 16 residues long. The V end was cut by 5 bases, the J end by 3 bases, with 17 bases between. The CDR3: CASSIRGTGDTGELFF. CDR3 DNA: TGTGCCAGCAGTATAAGGGGGACGGGTGACACCGGGGAGCTGTTTTTT.

The chain employs TRBV7-2 and TRBJ1-1, with 9 bases aligning to TRBD1. Germline loops: CDR1 SGHTA, CDR2 FQGNSA. This CDR3 has 18 residues. J was trimmed by 0 bases and V by 5 bases; bases with no gene match: 13. The DNA for the CDR3 is TGTGCCAGCAGCCTTAGATCGGGGACAGGGAGACTGAACACTGAAGCTTTCTTT. The encoded protein is CASSLRSGTGRLNTEAFF.

V gene TRBV27 combines with J gene TRBJ2-7; 7 nucleotides agree with TRBD1. CDR3 length: 15 amino acids. Germline values: CDR1 MNHEY, CDR2 SMNVEV (reference sequence). Trimming took 7 bases from V and 2 from J; bases not matched to a gene: 11. The DNA of the CDR3 is TGTGCCAGCATCCCCCCCGGGACAGACCCCTACGAGCAGTACTTC. Protein: CASIPPGTDPYEQYF.

The V and J genes are TRBV19 and TRBJ2-1; D is perhaps TRBD1 (6 bases). This CDR3 spans 16 amino acids. V was clipped by 1 base and J by 3 bases, with 13 bases between them. The germline CDR1 and CDR2 sequences are LNHDA and SQIVND (reference sequence). The CDR3 DNA reads as TGTGCCAGTAGTATAGTCAGACAGGCCTACTACAATGAGCAGTTCTTC. The encoded protein is CASSIVRQAYYNEQFF. The full variable domain, in which reference TRBV19 and TRBJ2-1 provide the parts outside the CDR3, is DGGITQSPKYLFRKEGQNVTLSCEQNLNHDAMYWYRQDPGQGLRLIYYSQIVNDFQKGDIAEGYSVSREKKESFPLTVTSAQKNPTAFYLCASSIVRQAYYNEQFFGPGTRLTVL.

This chain joins TRBV4-2 and TRBJ2-3; unclear D gene. CDR3 length: 16 amino acids. Germline CDR1 and CDR2: LGHNA and YNFKEQ. Trimming pared 4 bases from V and 3 bases from J, leaving 17 bases between. The CDR3 bases are TGTGCCAGCAGCCCTGCTAAGCTGGGTTTAACAGATACGCAGTATTTT. Translation gives CASSPAKLGLTDTQYF.

This clonotype was recorded a few times. V gene TRBV29-1 combines with J gene TRBJ1-5, with unresolved D. The CDR3 totals 13 residues. Per germline, CDR1 SQVTM and CDR2 ANQGSEA. Trimming took off 8 bases at V and 5 bases at J, with 16 bases between the two ends. The CDR3 is CSPCRAQDQPQHF. DNA for the CDR3: TGCAGCCCCTGTCGGGCACAAGATCAGCCCCAGCATTTT.

This clonotype has a handful of counts. The rearrangement links TRBV6-2 or TRBV6-3 to TRBJ1-2; no definite D call. Germline loops: CDR1 MNHEY, CDR2 SVGEGT. The V gene lost 4 bases and the J gene lost 3 bases, with 6 bases spanning the gap. The CDR3 covers 12 residues. The chain's CDR3 is CASSSGDYGYTF. CDR3 sequence (DNA): TGTGCCAGCAGTTCCGGGGACTATGGCTACACCTTC.

A few counts support this clonotype. The chain employs TRBV19 and TRBJ2-7, with 8 positions matching TRBD2. V was clipped by 1 base and J by 2 bases; unmatched bases: 4. Germline CDR1 reads LNHDA; CDR2 reads SQIVND (reference sequence). The CDR3 runs 15 residues. The CDR3 protein is CASSIGPAGAYEQYF. Here the CDR3 DNA reads TGTGCCAGTAGTATAGGGCCAGCGGGGGCCTACGAGCAGTACTTC. Looking up the rest from reference TRBV19 and TRBJ2-7 gives the full variable domain: DGGITQSPKYLFRKEGQNVTLSCEQNLNHDAMYWYRQDPGQGLRLIYYSQIVNDFQKGDIAEGYSVSREKKESFPLTVTSAQKNPTAFYLCASSIGPAGAYEQYFGPGTRLTVT.

This clonotype was seen a few times. The chain employs TRBV6-1 and TRBJ1-1; D is undetermined. The CDR3 totals 13 residues. Between the trimmed V and J ends, which lost 6 bases and 7 bases, there was a span of 15 bases. Per germline, CDR1 MNHNS and CDR2 SASEGT. In nucleotides, the CDR3 is TGTGCCAGCAGGTGGGTGGTTGGCAATGAAGCTTTCTTT. Translation: CASRWVVGNEAFF.

The chain has TRBV11-1 and TRBJ2-1; D is unclear. CDR3 size: 12 residues. CDR1 is SGHAT, CDR2 FQDESV, per germline (reference sequence). With 1 base removed from V and 15 bases from J, the gap between germline ends came to 13 bases. As DNA, the CDR3 is TGTGCCAGCAGCTTAGATTGGACCAGCGCGTTCTTC. Translated: CASSLDWTSAFF.

The V gene is TRBV7-9, the J gene TRBJ2-1; 8 nucleotides line up with TRBD1. CDR1 SEHNR and CDR2 FQNEAQ come from the germline V gene (reference sequence). V dropped 5 bases and J dropped 8; count of bases not matched to a gene: 8. CDR3 length: 14 amino acids. The DNA of the CDR3 is TGTGCCAGCAGCAGGGACAGGTCCAGGGATGAGCAGTTCTTC. This gives the protein CASSRDRSRDEQFF.